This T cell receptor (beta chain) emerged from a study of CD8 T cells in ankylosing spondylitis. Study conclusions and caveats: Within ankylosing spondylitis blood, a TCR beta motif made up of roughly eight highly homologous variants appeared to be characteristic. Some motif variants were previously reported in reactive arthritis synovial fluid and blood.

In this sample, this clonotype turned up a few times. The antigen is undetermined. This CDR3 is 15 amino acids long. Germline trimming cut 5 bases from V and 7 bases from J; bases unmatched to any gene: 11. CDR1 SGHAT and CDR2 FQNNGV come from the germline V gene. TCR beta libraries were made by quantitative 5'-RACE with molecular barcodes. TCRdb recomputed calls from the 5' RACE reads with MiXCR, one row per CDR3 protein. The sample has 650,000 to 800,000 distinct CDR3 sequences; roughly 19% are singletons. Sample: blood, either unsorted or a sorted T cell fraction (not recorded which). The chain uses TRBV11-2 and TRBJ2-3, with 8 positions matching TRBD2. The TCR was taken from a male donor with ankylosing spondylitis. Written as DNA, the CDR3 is TGTGCCAGCAGCGCAGGCACTAGCGGATACTATACGCAGTATTTT. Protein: CASSAGTSGYYTQYF.